Detailed here is one TCR beta chain. This record belongs to a study of T-cell reconstitution after alpha-beta-depleted transplantation in children. The germline gives CDR1 ENHRY, CDR2 SYGVKD. V was cut by 0 bases and J by 2 bases, with 26 bases left in between. This CDR3 is 20 amino acids long. The TCRbeta library was prepared with unique molecular identifiers. MiXCR, applied by TCRdb to the PCR reads, yields one record per CDR3 protein. This table has about 980,000 distinct CDR3 sequences, about 26% appearing once. This clonotype was obtained from a boy under two years old who had a stem cell transplant for SCID, so the T cells may come from the graft donor. Sequenced here: PBMCs, mostly from graft donor cells, sampled 360 days after TCRalphabeta/CD19-depleted stem cell transplant. The gene calls are TRBV10-3 and TRBJ2-7; D possibly uses TRBD1 or TRBD2 (6 bases each). DNA for the CDR3: TGTGCCATCAGTGAGTCGGGACTGTCGGGGGCGCGAGGTAAGGCCTACGAGCAGTACTTC. It translates to CAISESGLSGARGKAYEQYF.